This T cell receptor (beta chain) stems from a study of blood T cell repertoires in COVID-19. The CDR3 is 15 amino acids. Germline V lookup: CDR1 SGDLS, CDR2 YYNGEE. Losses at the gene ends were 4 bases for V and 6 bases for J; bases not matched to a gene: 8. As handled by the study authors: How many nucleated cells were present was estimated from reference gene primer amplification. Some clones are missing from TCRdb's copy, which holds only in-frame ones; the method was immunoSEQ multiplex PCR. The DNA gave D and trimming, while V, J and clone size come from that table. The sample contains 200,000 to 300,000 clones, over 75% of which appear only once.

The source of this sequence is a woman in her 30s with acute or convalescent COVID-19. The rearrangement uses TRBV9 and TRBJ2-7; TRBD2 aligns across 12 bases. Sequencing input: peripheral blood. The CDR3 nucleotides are TGTGCCAGCAGCCCTCGACTAGCGGGAGAATTCGAGCAGTACTTC. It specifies CASSPRLAGEFEQYF.